Below, 31 T cell receptor beta chains from the same sample are listed, as sequenced in a study of cytomegalovirus exposure and HLA in healthy donors. It was with 60 Vbeta and 13 Jbeta primers that the PCR ran. Sequenced by immunoSEQ multiplex PCR; TCRdb stores in-frame clones only, minus some. The sample carries roughly 130,000 clones, 80% recorded once. The sample comprised PBMCs. Source of these receptors: a man in his thirties or forties in good health and CMV-seronegative.

This clone was picked up a small number of times. V gene TRBV7-3 combines with J gene TRBJ2-1; 7 nucleotides match TRBD2. The CDR3 is 15 residues long. Germline CDR1 is SGHTA and CDR2 is FQGTGA. V was pared by 4 bases and J by 0 bases, with 3 bases of the junction left unmatched. The DNA of the CDR3 is TGTGCCAGCAGCTCGGGACTACCCTCCTACAATGAGCAGTTCTTC. Amino acid sequence: CASSSGLPSYNEQFF.

The chain links TRBV11-2 to TRBJ2-2; TRBD1 matches at 7 bases. The CDR3 is 16 residues long. J lost 5 bases, V lost 5 bases, and 11 bases had no gene match. Germline V gene lookup returns CDR1 SGHAT and CDR2 FQNNGV. The CDR3 loop is CASSHPATGITGELFF. The DNA for the CDR3 is TGTGCCAGCAGCCATCCTGCGACAGGGATTACCGGGGAGCTGTTTTTT.

J is TRBJ2-1 and V is TRBV6-4; D call uncertain. The CDR3 totals 13 residues. Germline values: CDR1 MRHNA, CDR2 SNTAGT. Trimming cost V 0 bases and J 6 bases, with 6 bases left between them. The DNA of the CDR3 is TGTGCCAGCAGTGACTCCTTCCGCAATGAGCAGTTCTTC. It translates to CASSDSFRNEQFF.

V gene TRBV4-3 combines with J gene TRBJ2-5; D ambiguous. Trimming shortened V by 1 base and J by 2 bases, and 11 bases separated the two germline ends. The CDR3 covers 15 residues. Germline values: CDR1 LGHNA, CDR2 YSLEER. The CDR3 bases are TGCGCCAGCAGCCAAGTAATTGGGCCGCAAGAGACCCAGTACTTC. It encodes CASSQVIGPQETQYF.

The genes are TRBV9 and TRBJ1-3, with 9 bases fitting TRBD1. CDR1 and CDR2 from the germline V gene are SGDLS and YYNGEE. The J segment lost 0 bases and the V segment lost 4 bases, leaving 8 bases of the junction unmatched. The CDR3 has 17 amino acids. CDR3 loop: CASSPLGQGSSGNTIYF. DNA of the CDR3: TGTGCCAGCAGCCCTCTAGGACAGGGGAGCTCTGGAAACACCATATATTTT.

The chain recombines TRBV19 with TRBJ2-1, with a possible D match to TRBD2 (5 bases). Germline CDR1 LNHDA, CDR2 SQIVND (reference sequence). V lost 5 bases to trimming and J lost 7 bases, with 12 bases between them. The CDR3 is 13 residues long. The CDR3 bases are TGTGCCAGTAGTCCCCCCACGGGGAATGAGCAGTTCTTC. Translation gives CASSPPTGNEQFF.

The chain's CDR3 is CASSVALEGYNEQFF. CDR3 DNA: TGTGCCAGCAGCGTAGCTCTGGAGGGGTATAATGAGCAGTTCTTC. V gene TRBV9 combines with J gene TRBJ2-1, with a weak D call TRBD2 (6 bases). CDR1 is SGDLS, CDR2 YYNGEE, per germline. V was shortened by 0 bases and J by 7 bases, with 14 bases between the two germline ends. The CDR3 extends over 15 amino acids.

V and J are TRBV4-1 and TRBJ2-7, with TRBD2 matching over 12 bases. The germline CDR1 and CDR2 sequences are MGHRA and YSYEKL. V lost 2 bases, J lost 3 bases, and 5 bases stayed unmatched. The length of the CDR3 is 16 residues. In DNA form, the CDR3 reads TGCGCCAGCAGCCAAATGCTAGCGGGAGGGGTCTACGAGCAGTACTTC. The encoded protein is CASSQMLAGGVYEQYF.

This clone was seen just once. The chain joins TRBV6-5 to TRBJ2-7, with TRBD1 matching over 9 bases. Per germline, CDR1 MNHEY and CDR2 SVGAGI. This CDR3 is 14 amino acids long. V lost 1 base, J lost 3 bases, and 1 base stayed unmatched. The CDR3 DNA is TGTGCCAGCAGTTACTGGGGACAGGGCTACGAGCAGTACTTC. Its translation: CASSYWGQGYEQYF.

This clone was observed once. The chain carries TRBV6-6 and TRBJ2-1; 9 bases map to TRBD1. The CDR3 is 14 residues long. Germline V gene sequence: CDR1 MNHNY, CDR2 SVGAGI (reference sequence). Trimming cost V 6 bases and J 9 bases; bases outside gene matches: 9. The CDR3 loop is CASSTGQGTGEQFF. Written as DNA, the CDR3 is TGTGCCAGCAGCACCGGACAGGGGACGGGTGAGCAGTTCTTC.

The V and J genes are TRBV6-5 and TRBJ1-5, with 9 bases matching TRBD1. Trimming cost V 5 bases and J 4 bases; bases outside gene matches: 6. Germline CDR1 is MNHEY and CDR2 is SVGAGI. The length of the CDR3 is 15 residues. DNA for the CDR3: TGTGCCAGCAGTACGGGGGGGACAGGGAATCAGCCCCAGCATTTT. Amino acid sequence: CASSTGGTGNQPQHF.

The rearrangement joins TRBV11-3 to TRBJ2-3, with TRBD2 identical over 13 bases. The CDR3 has 17 residues. Germline trimming cut 5 bases from V and 2 bases from J; bases unmatched to any gene: 7. From germline, CDR1 is SGHNT and CDR2 YENEEA. The CDR3 DNA reads as TGTGCCAGCAGCCAGGGACTAGCGGGACCTCCCACAGATACGCAGTATTTT. Its translation: CASSQGLAGPPTDTQYF. Supplemented by reference TRBV11-3 and TRBJ2-3, the full variable domain reads EAGVVQSPRYKIIEKKQPVAFWCNPISGHNTLYWYLQNLGQGPELLIRYENEEAVDDSQLPKDRFSAERLKGVDSTLKIQPAELGDSAVYLCASSQGLAGPPTDTQYFGPGTRLTVL.

V and J are TRBV27 and TRBJ2-2; weak D call: TRBD2 (6 bases). The V gene lost 5 bases and the J gene lost 1 base, with 11 bases spanning the gap. This CDR3 spans 15 amino acids. Per the germline V gene, CDR1 is MNHEY and CDR2 is SMNVEV (reference sequence). CDR3 nucleotides: TGTGCCAGCAGTGAGCTAGCGTTGAACACCGGGGAGCTGTTTTTT. Translating it yields CASSELALNTGELFF.

This clone was observed a few times. This chain's CDR3 is CASSLNGYSNQPQHF. In DNA, the CDR3 is TGTGCCAGCAGCTTGAACGGTTATAGCAATCAGCCCCAGCATTTT. The chain joins TRBV7-2 to TRBJ1-5, with D unresolved. Germline V CDR1 and CDR2: SGHTA, FQGNSA. The CDR3 runs to 15 residues. Trimming stripped 3 bases from V and 0 bases from J, with 9 bases between.

The chain carries TRBV4-1 and TRBJ2-7; D not certain. This CDR3 has 15 residues. Trimming left V 1 base short and J 2 bases short, with 12 bases between. From germline, CDR1 is MGHRA and CDR2 YSYEKL. The CDR3 loop is CASSQARGRAYEQYF. The CDR3 coding sequence is TGCGCCAGCAGCCAAGCAAGAGGCCGCGCCTACGAGCAGTACTTC.

The chain links TRBV7-2 to TRBJ1-3, with D uncertain. The CDR3 runs 13 residues. Between the trimmed V and J ends, which lost 4 bases and 4 bases, there was a span of 8 bases. Germline V gene lookup returns CDR1 SGHTA and CDR2 FQGNSA. Here the CDR3 DNA reads TGTGCCAGCAGCTCGTTTTCCGGAAACACCATATATTTT. Amino acids: CASSSFSGNTIYF.

The chain employs TRBV4-1 and TRBJ2-2, with TRBD1 identical over 9 bases. The length of the CDR3 is 17 residues. V shed 3 bases and J 4 bases; nucleotides not matched to a gene: 9. Looked up from germline, CDR1 is MGHRA and CDR2 is YSYEKL. CDR3 in DNA: TGCGCCAGCAGCCACACAACAGGGGGCGCATTCACCGGGGAGCTGTTTTTT. Translated, it gives CASSHTTGGAFTGELFF.

V gene TRBV28 combines with J gene TRBJ1-5; maybe TRBD1 (6 bases). Between the trimmed V and J ends, which lost 6 bases and 1 base, there was a span of 13 bases. The CDR3 has 15 amino acids. From germline, CDR1 is MDHEN and CDR2 SYDVKM. DNA of the CDR3: TGTGCCAGCAGCAAACTCAGGGGAAGCAATCAGCCCCAGCATTTT. Protein sequence: CASSKLRGSNQPQHF.

The chain carries TRBV28 and TRBJ1-2; D is unclear. Germline values: CDR1 MDHEN, CDR2 SYDVKM. Deletions cut 7 bases from V and 5 bases from J, with 11 bases between. The CDR3 length is 12 residues. CDR3 loop: CASTSENYGYTF. The CDR3 DNA is TGTGCCAGCACGAGCGAGAATTATGGCTACACCTTC.

J is TRBJ2-1 and V is TRBV10-2; perhaps TRBD2 as D (7 bases). CDR3 length: 14 residues. Looked up from germline, CDR1 is WSHSY and CDR2 is SAAADI. V gave up 8 bases and J gave up 0 bases, with 11 bases separating them. The chain's CDR3 is CASGGASSYNEQFF. In DNA, the CDR3 is TGCGCCAGCGGGGGGGCTAGCTCCTACAATGAGCAGTTCTTC.

The chain employs TRBV5-1 and TRBJ2-3; 11 nucleotides align to TRBD2. V shed 0 bases, J shed 0 bases, and the junction held 9 bases outside the gene matches. From germline, CDR1 is SGHRS and CDR2 YFSETQ. This CDR3 is 19 amino acids long. The CDR3 protein is CASSLAPGLADPSTDTQYF. CDR3 DNA sequence: TGCGCCAGCAGCTTGGCCCCGGGACTAGCGGACCCTAGCACAGATACGCAGTATTTT.

V is TRBV5-4 and J is TRBJ2-1, with TRBD2 identical over 10 bases. Germline trimming cut 4 bases from V and 3 bases from J; bases unmatched to any gene: 7. Germline V gene lookup returns CDR1 SGHNT and CDR2 YYREEE (reference sequence). The CDR3 totals 16 residues. In DNA form, the CDR3 reads TGTGCCAGCAGCGCCCAAGCGGGAGGGTACTACAATGAGCAGTTCTTC. As protein: CASSAQAGGYYNEQFF.

V is TRBV7-8 and J is TRBJ2-7; tentative D call: TRBD1 (6 bases). This CDR3 has 11 amino acids. Germline CDR1 reads SGHVS; CDR2 reads FQNEAQ. Trimming pared 5 bases from V and 7 bases from J, leaving 9 bases between. CDR3 coding DNA: TGTGCCAGCAGCCTGAGGGGGGAGCAGTACTTC. It translates to CASSLRGEQYF.

This clone was found a few times. An end of the junction does not agree with germline; a read error may underlie this. V gene TRBV5-4 combines with J gene TRBJ1-2; 9 nucleotides agree with TRBD1. Germline CDR1 and CDR2: SGHNT and YYREEE (reference sequence). The CDR3 loop spans 16 amino acids. The CDR3 region is CASSPIEGTGIYGYPF. CDR3 DNA: TGTGCCAGCAGCCCCATAGAGGGGACAGGGATTTATGGCTACCCCTTC.

In this sample, this clone turned up a few times. The chain has TRBV7-9 and TRBJ1-2; D unclear. Germline CDR1 reads SEHNR; CDR2 reads FQNEAQ (reference sequence). This CDR3 is built from 15 residues. V gave up 2 bases and J gave up 6 bases, with 16 bases separating them. The CDR3 sequence is CASSLYRPGVDGYTF. The DNA of the CDR3 is TGTGCCAGCAGCTTATATAGGCCGGGTGTGGATGGCTACACCTTC. Based on the CDR3 plus reference TRBV7-9 and TRBJ1-2, the full variable domain is DTGVSQNPRHKITKRGQNVTFRCDPISEHNRLYWYRQTLGQGPEFLTYFQNEAQLEKSRLLSDRFSAERPKGSFSTLEIQRTEQGDSAMYLCASSLYRPGVDGYTFGSGTRLTVV.

The J gene is TRBJ2-7, the V gene TRBV6-1; D remains ambiguous. V was shortened by 7 bases and J by 4 bases, with 8 bases between the two germline ends. The CDR3 is 11 residues long. Germline V gives CDR1 MNHNS, CDR2 SASEGT. CDR3 nucleotides: TGTGCCAGCACAAGGAGTTACGAGCAGTACTTC. This gives the protein CASTRSYEQYF.

The CDR3 reads CASSLWAGVGQPQHF. The CDR3 region has the DNA TGTGCCAGCAGCTTGTGGGCGGGGGTCGGCCAGCCCCAGCATTTT. This chain uses TRBV5-6 with TRBJ1-5, with D possibly matching TRBD1 (5 bases). The CDR3 covers 15 residues. Trimming cost V 1 base and J 7 bases, with 15 bases left between them. Germline V gene data show CDR1 as SGHDT and CDR2 as YYEEEE.

This clone occurred a few times. The V gene is TRBV5-6, the J gene TRBJ1-1, with D perhaps TRBD1 (6 bases). V was clipped by 3 bases and J by 5 bases, with 17 bases between them. CDR3 size: 15 residues. Germline loops: CDR1 SGHDT, CDR2 YYEEEE. Written as DNA, the CDR3 is TGTGCCAGCAGCTGGGGGCAGGGTTCGCGAACTGAAGCTTTCTTT. This encodes CASSWGQGSRTEAFF.

The chain carries TRBV9 and TRBJ2-7; 9 positions match TRBD2. The CDR3 covers 15 residues. Germline-derived CDR1 and CDR2 are SGDLS and YYNGEE. With 4 bases clipped from V and 0 bases from J, the junction kept 5 bases outside the gene matches. The chain's CDR3 is CASSPTGLASYEQYF. DNA of the CDR3: TGTGCCAGCAGCCCAACGGGACTAGCCTCCTACGAGCAGTACTTC.

J is TRBJ2-3 and V is TRBV9; TRBD2 might be the D (6 bases). Per germline, CDR1 SGDLS and CDR2 YYNGEE. This CDR3 has 15 residues. Trimming pared 3 bases from V and 6 bases from J, leaving 17 bases between. The CDR3, as DNA: TGTGCCAGCAGCGCCGGGCGGCTAGCGATGGATACGCAGTATTTT. Residues: CASSAGRLAMDTQYF.

V and J are TRBV27 and TRBJ1-1, with a tentative D call TRBD1 (5 bases). The V gene's germline CDR1 is MNHEY and CDR2 SMNVEV (reference sequence). Trimming took off 7 bases at V and 6 bases at J, with 15 bases between the two ends. CDR3 size: 13 residues. This chain's CDR3 is CASINYGGAEAFF. The CDR3 DNA follows: TGTGCCAGCATTAACTACGGAGGGGCTGAAGCTTTCTTT.